The 27 T cell receptor beta chains given below trace back to one sample, sequenced in a study of shared clonotypes between healthy human individuals. The method was immunoSEQ multiplex PCR; TCRdb's version includes in-frame clones alone and lacks a portion of them. There are fewer than 1.8 million clones in the sample; 98% occur only once, and roughly 0.36% lies in the top ten. The material sequenced was naive CD4+ T cells sorted from blood. Subset given: CD45RA+ positively selected. The receptors were sampled from a man aged 25-40 years in good health.

The chain is built from TRBV6-1 and TRBJ2-3; 7 nucleotides line up with TRBD2. Trimming at V came to 7 bases and at J to 4 bases, leaving 11 bases not matched to a gene. The CDR3 extends over 15 amino acids. Germline V lookup: CDR1 MNHNS, CDR2 SASEGT. In DNA, the CDR3 is TGTGCCAGCAATCGGCGGGAGCATATGGCAGATACGCAGTATTTT. It translates to CASNRREHMADTQYF.

This clone has only one observation. The V and J genes are TRBV6-5 and TRBJ1-4; D is ambiguous. Germline V gene lookup returns CDR1 MNHEY and CDR2 SVGAGI. Trimming stripped 6 bases from V and 0 bases from J, with 11 bases between. The CDR3 contains 15 residues. DNA of the CDR3: TGTGCCAGCAGCCTTGTCGGTGCAACTAATGAAAAACTGTTTTTT. Translated, it gives CASSLVGATNEKLFF.

V is TRBV7-8 and J is TRBJ2-5, with a tentative D call TRBD2 (5 bases). Germline CDR1 SGHVS, CDR2 FQNEAQ. The CDR3 contains 14 residues. With 1 base removed from V and 3 bases from J, the gap between germline ends came to 9 bases. The CDR3 spells CASSLGEWEETQYF. In nucleotides, the CDR3 is TGTGCCAGCAGCTTAGGGGAGTGGGAAGAGACCCAGTACTTC.

The chain recombines TRBV2 with TRBJ1-4, with 9 nucleotides matching TRBD1. CDR1 and CDR2 from the germline V gene are SNHLY and FYNNEI. This CDR3 spans 14 amino acids. J was trimmed by 8 bases and V by 2 bases; bases with no gene match: 3. The CDR3 loop reads CASSENRGREKLFF. The CDR3 DNA follows: TGTGCCAGCAGTGAAAACAGGGGGCGCGAAAAACTGTTTTTT.

CDR3: CASSFAGPPDYEQYF. CDR3 sequence (DNA): TGCGCCAGCAGCTTCGCAGGGCCCCCCGACTACGAGCAGTACTTC. The chain links TRBV5-1 to TRBJ2-7; D may be TRBD1 (5 bases). The V end was cut by 2 bases, the J end by 3 bases, with 15 bases between. Germline CDR1 SGHRS, CDR2 YFSETQ. The CDR3 is 15 residues long.

The chain uses TRBV30 and TRBJ1-1, with D uncertain. The CDR3 has 11 residues. CDR1 is GTSNPN, CDR2 SVGIG, per germline (reference sequence). With 5 bases removed from V and 1 base from J, the gap between germline ends came to 5 bases. In DNA, the CDR3 is TGTGCCTGGCAGGAGAACACTGAAGCTTTCTTT. Amino acids: CAWQENTEAFF.

The DNA of the CDR3 is TGTGCCAGCAGTGAACTTGGGCTGAATGAGCAGTTCTTC. Its protein product is CASSELGLNEQFF. The genes are TRBV6-1 and TRBJ2-1; D gene uncertain. Trimming left V 2 bases short and J 7 bases short, with 9 bases between. The CDR3 loop spans 13 amino acids. Germline CDR1 reads MNHNS; CDR2 reads SASEGT.

This clone was seen just once. The J gene is TRBJ2-1, the V gene TRBV9; 9 bases are a match to TRBD2. The CDR3 extends over 16 amino acids. V gave up 2 bases and J gave up 4 bases; unmatched junction bases: 7. The germline CDR1 and CDR2 sequences are SGDLS and YYNGEE. The CDR3, as DNA: TGTGCCAGCAGCGTTTCCAGCGGGAGGATTTACAATGAGCAGTTCTTC. Protein: CASSVSSGRIYNEQFF.

CDR3 residues: CASSRDRGFYGYTF. DNA of the CDR3: TGTGCCAGTAGTAGGGACAGGGGCTTCTATGGCTACACCTTC. The J gene is TRBJ1-2, the V gene TRBV19; 10 bases match TRBD1. CDR1 LNHDA and CDR2 SQIVND come from the germline V gene (reference sequence). There are 14 residues in the CDR3. V was pared by 4 bases and J by 4 bases, with 3 bases of the junction left unmatched. Full variable domain (rest looked up from reference TRBV19 and TRBJ1-2): DGGITQSPKYLFRKEGQNVTLSCEQNLNHDAMYWYRQDPGQGLRLIYYSQIVNDFQKGDIAEGYSVSREKKESFPLTVTSAQKNPTAFYLCASSRDRGFYGYTFGSGTRLTVV.

CDR3 nucleotide sequence: TGTGCCAGCAGTGTCAACAGGGGGACCTATGGCTACACCTTC. The encoded protein is CASSVNRGTYGYTF. The chain carries TRBV6-1 and TRBJ1-2, with 8 bases aligning to TRBD1. In germline, CDR1 is MNHNS, CDR2 SASEGT. The CDR3 length is 14 residues. After removal of 4 bases from V and 4 bases from J, the junction contained 5 bases not matched to a gene.

As regards this clone: Other DNA sequences in this sample translate to the same CDR3. The V gene is TRBV7-6, the J gene TRBJ2-7; TRBD2 is a possible D gene (7 bases). V was pared by 5 bases and J by 2 bases, with 19 bases between. There are 16 residues in the CDR3. Germline CDR1 reads SGHVS; CDR2 reads FNYEAQ. The CDR3 sequence is CASSLGGLSGTYEQYF. CDR3 bases: TGTGCCAGCAGCCTGGGGGGGCTAAGCGGGACCTACGAGCAGTACTTC.

The genes are TRBV6-4 and TRBJ2-7, with D maybe TRBD2 (5 bases). In germline, CDR1 is MRHNA, CDR2 SNTAGT. V was trimmed by 8 bases and J by 12 bases, leaving 26 bases between them. CDR3 length equals 14 residues. The CDR3: CASATVEEVTRVYF. CDR3 in DNA: TGTGCCAGCGCGACCGTCGAAGAAGTAACGAGGGTGTACTTC.

The chain joins TRBV19 to TRBJ2-2; TRBD2 is a possible D gene (5 bases). The V gene lost 5 bases and the J gene lost 0 bases, with 25 bases spanning the gap. The germline V gene encodes CDR1 LNHDA and CDR2 SQIVND (reference sequence). This CDR3 comprises 20 residues. The CDR3 here is CASSGPGRGSIRTNTGELFF. The DNA of the CDR3 is TGTGCCAGTAGTGGGCCCGGACGGGGAAGTATAAGGACGAACACCGGGGAGCTGTTTTTT.

The chain has TRBV5-6 and TRBJ2-7; maybe TRBD1 (6 bases). Trimming took 0 bases from V and 4 from J, leaving 14 bases between them. The CDR3 covers 15 residues. Germline V gene lookup returns CDR1 SGHDT and CDR2 YYEEEE. The CDR3 nucleotides read TGTGCCAGCAGCTTGGCAGGGGCAGCCGAATACGAGCAGTACTTC. It codes for CASSLAGAAEYEQYF. The full variable domain, rest sourced from reference TRBV5-6 and TRBJ2-7, is DAGVTQSPTHLIKTRGQQVTLRCSPKSGHDTVSWYQQALGQGPQFIFQYYEEEERQRGNFPDRFSGHQFPNYSSELNVNALLLGDSALYLCASSLAGAAEYEQYFGPGTRLTVT.

The rearrangement uses TRBV18 and TRBJ2-7, with TRBD1 identical over 10 bases. V lost 2 bases and J lost 6; bases outside the gene matches: 4. The CDR3 is 14 residues long. Germline V CDR1 and CDR2: KGHSH, LQKENI. CDR3 protein: CASSPGGTGAEQYF. The CDR3 DNA reads TGTGCCAGCTCACCAGGAGGGACAGGGGCCGAGCAGTACTTC.

The chain employs TRBV27 and TRBJ2-7; possibly TRBD2 for D (5 bases). Germline CDR1 is MNHEY and CDR2 is SMNVEV (reference sequence). Trimming pared 5 bases from V and 5 bases from J, leaving 22 bases between. CDR3 length: 16 residues. The CDR3 DNA is TGTGCCAGCAGTGCCCAAGCGTTCCCGGAGCGGCACGAGCAGTACTTC. The encoded protein is CASSAQAFPERHEQYF.

The CDR3 here is CASRGQSYNEQFF. CDR3 sequence (DNA): TGTGCCAGCAGGGGCCAATCCTACAATGAGCAGTTCTTC. This chain uses TRBV2 with TRBJ2-1; no definite D call. The V and J ends lost 6 bases and 1 base respectively, with 7 bases between them. The germline V gene has CDR1 SNHLY and CDR2 FYNNEI. The CDR3 totals 13 residues.

The J gene is TRBJ1-1, the V gene TRBV5-1, with D possibly TRBD1 on 6 matching bases. V was clipped by 0 bases and J by 6 bases, with 9 bases between them. The CDR3 totals 13 residues. Germline loops: CDR1 SGHRS, CDR2 YFSETQ. This CDR3 is CASSLVRGAEAFF. Written as DNA, the CDR3 is TGCGCCAGCAGCTTGGTCAGGGGAGCTGAAGCTTTCTTT. Variable domain in full (rest from reference TRBV5-1 and TRBJ1-1): KAGVTQTPRYLIKTRGQQVTLSCSPISGHRSVSWYQQTPGQGLQFLFEYFSETQRNKGNFPGRFSGRQFSNSRSEMNVSTLELGDSALYLCASSLVRGAEAFFGQGTRLTVV.

V is TRBV20-1 and J is TRBJ2-1; D tentatively fits TRBD1 or TRBD2 (5 bases each). This CDR3 has 11 amino acids. V lost 3 bases, J lost 13 bases, and 13 bases lay in between. CDR1 DFQATT and CDR2 SNEGSKA come from the germline V gene (reference sequence). In DNA form, the CDR3 reads TGCAGTGCTAGGGGACGCAGCGATCAGTTCTTC. This gives the protein CSARGRSDQFF.

The CDR3, as DNA: TGTGCCAGCAGCGTAGACGGGACAGGATTAAACACCATATATTTT. The encoded protein is CASSVDGTGLNTIYF. The V gene is TRBV9, the J gene TRBJ1-3; TRBD1 aligns across 8 bases. V lost 0 bases and J lost 6; bases outside the gene matches: 5. This CDR3 has 15 amino acids. The germline CDR1 and CDR2 sequences are SGDLS and YYNGEE.

The chain couples TRBV7-2 to TRBJ1-2, with D hard to call. Per germline, CDR1 SGHTA and CDR2 FQGNSA. Trimming cost V 0 bases and J 4 bases, with 9 bases left between them. The CDR3 length is 14 residues. The CDR3 spells CASSLAHTPYGYTF. The DNA for the CDR3 is TGTGCCAGCAGCTTAGCGCACACCCCCTATGGCTACACCTTC.

This clone appeared a single time. This chain links TRBV19 with TRBJ2-3; D possibly uses TRBD1 or TRBD2 (6 bases each). This CDR3 is built from 15 residues. Per the germline V gene, CDR1 is LNHDA and CDR2 is SQIVND (reference sequence). V shed 10 bases and J shed 1 base, with 18 bases lying between them. In DNA, the CDR3 is TGTGCCACCTCAATAGAGGGGGAGGGCACAGATACGCAGTATTTT. Translation gives CATSIEGEGTDTQYF.

The chain recombines TRBV6-6 with TRBJ2-7, with D perhaps matching TRBD1 (7 bases). Germline V gene data show CDR1 as MNHNY and CDR2 as SVGAGI (reference sequence). The CDR3 runs to 12 residues. V gave up 7 bases and J gave up 4 bases, with 11 bases separating them. CDR3: CASNGGQYEQYF. Here the CDR3 DNA reads TGTGCCAGCAACGGGGGACAGTACGAGCAGTACTTC.

This chain uses TRBV28 with TRBJ1-1; D uncertain. CDR3 size: 13 residues. Trimming removed 10 bases from V and 1 base from J, with 13 bases in between. The germline CDR1 and CDR2 sequences are MDHEN and SYDVKM. CDR3 bases: TGTGCCACCTCCCCCTATTCGAACACTGAAGCTTTCTTT. Amino acid sequence: CATSPYSNTEAFF.

This rearrangement joins TRBV5-1 to TRBJ2-1; 11 bases match TRBD2. Germline assignment: CDR1 SGHRS and CDR2 YFSETQ. J was trimmed by 5 bases and V by 1 base; bases with no gene match: 8. The CDR3 loop spans 17 amino acids. The CDR3 loop is CASSLFSGTSGDNEQFF. CDR3 nucleotides: TGCGCCAGCAGCTTGTTCTCCGGGACTAGCGGAGACAATGAGCAGTTCTTC.

The chain employs TRBV21-1 and TRBJ2-3; the table calls TRBD2, which could not be checked here. TRBV21-1 is a listed pseudogene. The CDR3 is 15 amino acids. In nucleotides, the CDR3 is TGTGCCAGCCTGCGGGACCCTAGTCGAGTAGCGGGCCTCCCATTT. This translates into CASLRDPSRVAGLPF.

The rearrangement links TRBV29-1 to TRBJ2-3; D unclear. Per germline, CDR1 SQVTM and CDR2 ANQGSEA. The CDR3 is made up of 13 amino acids. Trimming took off 6 bases at V and 0 bases at J, with 10 bases between the two ends. CDR3 region: CSVLRFSTDTQYF. CDR3 sequence (DNA): TGCAGCGTCCTACGATTTAGCACAGATACGCAGTATTTT.